This T cell receptor beta chain was observed in a study of molecular identifiers for immune sequencing clone quantification. MiXCR, applied by TCRdb to the PCR reads, yields one record per CDR3 protein. This sample has about 640,000 distinct CDR3 sequences, with 15% to 20% found just once. V was pared by 5 bases and J by 3 bases, with 16 bases between. This CDR3 has 15 amino acids. The V gene's germline CDR1 is LNHDA and CDR2 SQIVND (reference sequence). Using a CD8+CD4-CCR7+CD45RA+ phenotype, naive CD8 T cells were sorted. Material: naive CD8+ T cells from blood, with Jurkat cell RNA spiked in. The subset is: FACS-sorted CD8+CD4-CCR7+CD45RA+ naive T cells. The clonotype was recovered from a human donor in good health. Some libraries in this study had Jurkat cell RNA spiked in. The chain uses TRBV19 and TRBJ1-1; unclear D gene. The CDR3 protein is CASSPGMAGYTEAFF. Here the CDR3 DNA reads TGTGCCAGTAGTCCCGGCATGGCGGGGTACACTGAAGCTTTCTTT.